The clone carrying this T cell receptor (beta chain) was detected a few times. Antigen unknown. Sample-barcoded 5' priming and a J-beta primer mix drove a second PCR of about 6 to 12 cycles. A single record per CDR3 protein comes from TCRdb applying MiXCR to the 5' RACE reads. The data show 1.5 million to 2 million distinct CDR3 sequences, with 49% seen just once and about 2.1% held by the top ten. In terms of origin and age, donors were healthy Caucasian individuals from Russia aged about 6 to 90. A minimum of 6 million PBMCs was isolated per sample. The sample belongs to a study of blood T cells in healthy people across ages. General study findings and limits: Long-lived donors exceeded aged donors in naive CD4+ cells and diversity.

Trimming shortened V by 2 bases and J by 5 bases, and 13 bases separated the two germline ends. Germline assignment: CDR1 MDHEN and CDR2 SYDVKM. The CDR3 spans 14 residues. The sequenced sample consisted of blood. The clonotype originates from a woman in her 40s in good health. The chain employs TRBV28 and TRBJ2-7, with D perhaps being TRBD1 or TRBD2 (5 bases each). The CDR3 DNA follows: TGTGCCAGCAGTTTAGGGCCGGGGCACCACGAGCAGTACTTC. Translating gives CASSLGPGHHEQYF.